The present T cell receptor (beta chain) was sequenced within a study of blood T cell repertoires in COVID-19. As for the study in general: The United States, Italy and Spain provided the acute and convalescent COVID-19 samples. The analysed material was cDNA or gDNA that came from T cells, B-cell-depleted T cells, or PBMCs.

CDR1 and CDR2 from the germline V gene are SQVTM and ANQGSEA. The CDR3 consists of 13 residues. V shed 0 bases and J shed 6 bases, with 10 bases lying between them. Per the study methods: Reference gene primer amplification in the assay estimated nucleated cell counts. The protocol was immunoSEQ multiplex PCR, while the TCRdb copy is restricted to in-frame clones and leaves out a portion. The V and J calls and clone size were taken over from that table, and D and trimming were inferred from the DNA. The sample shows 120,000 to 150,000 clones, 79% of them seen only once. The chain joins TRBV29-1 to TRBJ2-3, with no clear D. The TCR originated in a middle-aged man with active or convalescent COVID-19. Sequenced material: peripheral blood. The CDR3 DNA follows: TGCAGCGTTGAAGATCAGGAATCGGATACGCAGTATTTT. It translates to CSVEDQESDTQYF.